These 28 T cell receptor beta chains share one sample of origin, sequenced in a study of cytomegalovirus exposure and HLA in healthy donors. Primers for the PCR totalled 60 Vbeta and 13 Jbeta. TCRdb's copy holds only in-frame clones and misses some; the assay was immunoSEQ multiplex PCR. The sample includes under 200,000 clones, over 60% of them seen just once. The sample comprised PBMCs. All receptors derive from a girl aged 5 to 17 in good health and CMV-seronegative.

The gene calls are TRBV2 and TRBJ2-6; TRBD1 aligns across 8 bases. With V trimmed by 8 bases and J by 0 bases, 9 bases remained unmatched. This CDR3 has 17 amino acids. Germline loops: CDR1 SNHLY, CDR2 FYNNEI. The CDR3 sequence: CASWGVDRDSGANVLTF. CDR3 DNA: TGTGCCAGCTGGGGGGTGGACAGGGACTCTGGGGCCAACGTCCTGACTTTC.

This rearrangement joins TRBV5-4 to TRBJ1-2; D is unresolved. V shed 4 bases and J shed 5 bases, with 12 bases lying between them. This CDR3 region has 13 residues. The germline V gene encodes CDR1 SGHNT and CDR2 YYREEE (reference sequence). Here the CDR3 DNA reads TGTGCCAGCAGCCTGGGGTCGGGGTATGGCTACACCTTC. Translating gives CASSLGSGYGYTF.

This chain uses TRBV30 with TRBJ2-7; no reliable D call. V gave up 2 bases and J gave up 6 bases, with 11 bases separating them. The germline V gene encodes CDR1 GTSNPN and CDR2 SVGIG (reference sequence). The CDR3 sequence is 12 residues long. CDR3 loop: CAWSLQTPEQYF. CDR3 nucleotides: TGTGCCTGGAGTTTACAGACGCCCGAGCAGTACTTC.

J is TRBJ2-2 and V is TRBV7-2; TRBD2 might be the D (6 bases). Germline-derived CDR1 and CDR2 are SGHTA and FQGNSA. The CDR3 has 16 residues. Trimming took 1 base from V and 4 from J, leaving 13 bases between them. Written as DNA, the CDR3 is TGTGCCAGCAGCTTAGTTGGTCGGGAGCCCACCGGGGAGCTGTTTTTT. Amino acid sequence: CASSLVGREPTGELFF.

The chain recombines TRBV6-1 with TRBJ1-5; no definite D call. Germline-derived CDR1 and CDR2 are MNHNS and SASEGT. The CDR3 sequence is 18 residues long. The ends were cut back, 3 bases at V and 2 bases at J, with 20 bases in the middle. The CDR3 sequence: CASSDEVGGRMGNQPQHF. CDR3 DNA: TGTGCCAGCAGTGACGAGGTTGGAGGTCGCATGGGCAATCAGCCCCAGCATTTT.

V and J are TRBV10-3 and TRBJ1-4, with a tentative D call TRBD1 (5 bases). CDR3 length: 16 amino acids. V dropped 3 bases and J dropped 4 bases, with 15 bases sitting between them. The germline V gene encodes CDR1 ENHRY and CDR2 SYGVKD. CDR3 loop: CAISETAGKGNEKLFF. Here the CDR3 DNA reads TGTGCCATCAGTGAAACGGCAGGGAAGGGTAATGAAAAACTGTTTTTT.

The V call is TRBV5-6, the J call TRBJ2-1; 8 bases are a match to TRBD1. Germline V gene data show CDR1 as SGHDT and CDR2 as YYEEEE. The ends lost 0 bases at V and 8 bases at J; junction bases unmatched: 13. The CDR3 length is 17 residues. Written as DNA, the CDR3 is TGTGCCAGCAGCTTGGTTCGTGACAGGGGCGGTAGGGATGAGCAGTTCTTC. It yields the protein CASSLVRDRGGRDEQFF. The entire variable domain, with the rest obtained from reference TRBV5-6 and TRBJ2-1, is as follows: DAGVTQSPTHLIKTRGQQVTLRCSPKSGHDTVSWYQQALGQGPQFIFQYYEEEERQRGNFPDRFSGHQFPNYSSELNVNALLLGDSALYLCASSLVRDRGGRDEQFFGPGTRLTVL.

The CDR3 sequence: CASSWSQGAVEQYF. For the CDR3, the DNA is TGTGCCAGCAGTTGGAGTCAGGGGGCGGTCGAGCAGTACTTC. This chain links TRBV6-6 with TRBJ2-7, with 8 bases fitting TRBD1. The CDR3 covers 14 residues. Per germline, CDR1 MNHNY and CDR2 SVGAGI (reference sequence). V was pared by 4 bases and J by 6 bases, with 8 bases of the junction left unmatched.

The V call is TRBV5-1, the J call TRBJ2-2, with 11 bases lining up with TRBD2. The CDR3 has 15 amino acids. After removal of 5 bases from V and 2 bases from J, the junction contained 2 bases not matched to a gene. Germline V gives CDR1 SGHRS, CDR2 YFSETQ. The CDR3 spells CASRLAGDNTGELFF. The CDR3 DNA reads TGCGCCAGCAGACTAGCGGGGGACAACACCGGGGAGCTGTTTTTT.

J is TRBJ2-3 and V is TRBV2; TRBD1 agrees at 9 bases. Germline values: CDR1 SNHLY, CDR2 FYNNEI. The junction had 2 bases not matched to a gene; V was cut back by 3 bases and J by 4 bases. The CDR3 has 14 residues. CDR3 in amino acids: CASSEDRGPDTQYF. In DNA, the CDR3 is TGTGCCAGCAGTGAGGACAGGGGTCCAGATACGCAGTATTTT.

This clone came up a few times. DNA of the CDR3: TGTGCCAGCAGGGAAAAGGGACGGGGGTACGAGCAGTACTTC. It specifies CASREKGRGYEQYF. This sequence joins TRBV6-5 and TRBJ2-7; possible D gene TRBD2, 6 bases. The CDR3 loop spans 14 amino acids. V shed 6 bases and J shed 4 bases, with 16 bases lying between them. Per germline, CDR1 MNHEY and CDR2 SVGAGI.

A remark on this clone: One end of the junction fails to match germline, which may point to a read error. The chain uses TRBV7-9 and TRBJ2-5; 11 bases align to TRBD2. In germline, CDR1 is SEHNR, CDR2 FQNEAQ (reference sequence). This CDR3 comprises 14 residues. As DNA, the CDR3 is TGTGCCAGCAGCATAGCGGGGGGGGGAGAGACCCAGTACTTC. This gives the protein CASSIAGGGETQYF.

CDR3 coding DNA: TGTGCCAGCAGCGTAGGACTAGCGGGGAAAACCCAGTACTTC. This sequence encodes CASSVGLAGKTQYF. The V gene is TRBV9, the J gene TRBJ2-5; 11 positions agree with TRBD2. Trimming took 0 bases from V and 8 from J; bases not matched to a gene: 3. The CDR3 has 14 amino acids. Germline lookup yields CDR1 SGDLS and CDR2 YYNGEE.

The chain uses TRBV5-1 and TRBJ1-5; tentatively, D is TRBD1 (5 bases). The V end was cut by 0 bases, the J end by 4 bases, with 8 bases between. The CDR3 runs 14 residues. Germline loops: CDR1 SGHRS, CDR2 YFSETQ. The CDR3 DNA sequence: TGCGCCAGCAGCTTGGGACAGCTTAATCAGCCCCAGCATTTT. Its translation: CASSLGQLNQPQHF.

Comments on this clone: This sequence may be a read error, since a much larger clone differs from it by one base. The gene calls are TRBV4-1 and TRBJ1-1; D gene uncertain. The ends were cut back, 2 bases at V and 8 bases at J, with 9 bases in the middle. Germline V gene data show CDR1 as MGHRA and CDR2 as YSYEKL. This CDR3 region has 12 residues. CDR3 protein: CASSQSGSEAFF. The CDR3 nucleotides read TGCGCCAGCAGCCAAAGCGGATCGGAAGCTTTCTTT.

The chain uses TRBV29-1 and TRBJ2-5; D might be TRBD2 (5 bases). The DNA matches TRBJ2-7 better at its end, which makes the J call doubtful. The length of the CDR3 is 13 residues. CDR1 is SQVTM and CDR2 is ANQGSEA in the germline V gene. The CDR3 nucleotides read TGCAGCGTTGCCCGCGGGTACGGCCACGAGCAGTACTTC. Its protein is CSVARGYGHEQYF.

The chain is built from TRBV5-1 and TRBJ2-7; 8 nucleotides match TRBD1. V trimming: 4 bases; J trimming: 3 bases; junction bases outside the gene matches: 3. The CDR3 consists of 13 residues. The V gene's germline CDR1 is SGHRS and CDR2 YFSETQ. CDR3 loop: CASSRTGHYEQYF. The CDR3 nucleotides read TGCGCCAGCAGCCGGACAGGGCACTACGAGCAGTACTTC.

This sequence joins TRBV5-1 and TRBJ1-2; 7 bases match TRBD1. V lost 2 bases, J lost 2 bases, and 6 bases stayed unmatched. CDR1 is SGHRS, CDR2 YFSETQ, per germline. The CDR3 length is 15 residues. The chain's CDR3 is CASSFLGTVNYGYTF. The CDR3 coding sequence is TGCGCCAGCAGCTTCCTCGGGACAGTCAACTATGGCTACACCTTC.

This chain connects TRBV7-6 to TRBJ1-2; the D is unclear. V lost 6 bases and J 4 bases, leaving 18 bases between the germline ends. The CDR3 is 15 residues long. From germline, CDR1 is SGHVS and CDR2 FNYEAQ. This CDR3 reads CASSNHSGSLYGYTF. CDR3 bases: TGTGCCAGCAGTAACCACAGCGGCAGCCTCTATGGCTACACCTTC.

This clone turned up a few times. The CDR3 DNA sequence: TGTGCCAGCAGCCCCCGGGACAGGGTTGAAGCTTTCTTT. It is translated as CASSPRDRVEAFF. The chain links TRBV7-6 to TRBJ1-1; TRBD1 matches at 9 bases. CDR1 SGHVS and CDR2 FNYEAQ come from the germline V gene. This CDR3 region has 13 residues. J lost 7 bases, V lost 5 bases, and 5 bases had no gene match.

The chain uses TRBV5-1 and TRBJ2-7; D not certain. Trimming stripped 4 bases from V and 3 bases from J, with 11 bases between. The CDR3 contains 13 residues. Germline CDR1 SGHRS, CDR2 YFSETQ. CDR3 coding DNA: TGCGCCAGCAGCGGCCAGGATAGCTACGAGCAGTACTTC. Its translation is CASSGQDSYEQYF.

This clone turned up a few times. The chain combines TRBV2 with TRBJ1-1; 7 bases align to TRBD1. The CDR3 has 14 residues. V lost 2 bases, J lost 5 bases, and 5 bases stayed unmatched. The germline V gene encodes CDR1 SNHLY and CDR2 FYNNEI. CDR3: CASSEQAGGTEAFF. In DNA, the CDR3 is TGTGCCAGCAGTGAACAGGCAGGGGGAACTGAAGCTTTCTTT.

The rearrangement joins TRBV2 to TRBJ1-1; D unclear. V was pared by 1 base and J by 9 bases, with 12 bases between. This CDR3 region has 13 residues. Germline V gene lookup returns CDR1 SNHLY and CDR2 FYNNEI. CDR3 protein: CASSEVRGVKAFF. CDR3 coding DNA: TGTGCCAGCAGTGAAGTCCGCGGGGTAAAAGCTTTCTTT.

The CDR3 region is CASSSFLSTGNTEAFF. CDR3 DNA: TGTGCCAGCAGCTCCTTCCTTTCGACAGGGAACACTGAAGCTTTCTTT. J is TRBJ1-1 and V is TRBV7-9; a possible D gene is TRBD1 (6 bases). This CDR3 region has 16 residues. The ends were cut back, 4 bases at V and 1 base at J, with 16 bases in the middle. Germline loops: CDR1 SEHNR, CDR2 FQNEAQ (reference sequence).

The chain couples TRBV5-1 to TRBJ1-2; D might be TRBD1 (6 bases). V dropped 3 bases and J dropped 3 bases, with 18 bases sitting between them. CDR3 length: 16 residues. CDR1 and CDR2 from the germline V gene are SGHRS and YFSETQ. The CDR3 sequence: CASSSGGGSSDYGYTF. Written as DNA, the CDR3 is TGCGCCAGCAGCTCCGGGGGGGGCAGTTCCGACTATGGCTACACCTTC.

V and J are TRBV5-4 and TRBJ2-1, with 8 bases fitting TRBD2. Germline loops: CDR1 SGHNT, CDR2 YYREEE (reference sequence). V gave up 3 bases and J gave up 7 bases; unmatched junction bases: 12. The CDR3 is made up of 16 amino acids. CDR3 nucleotide sequence: TGTGCCAGCAGCTATCTGACGGGGGGGCCGGGGAATGAGCAGTTCTTC. Amino acid sequence: CASSYLTGGPGNEQFF. The full variable domain, rest sourced from reference TRBV5-4 and TRBJ2-1, is ETGVTQSPTHLIKTRGQQVTLRCSSQSGHNTVSWYQQALGQGPQFIFQYYREEENGRGNFPPRFSGLQFPNYSSELNVNALELDDSALYLCASSYLTGGPGNEQFFGPGTRLTVL.

For this clone: The junction does not match germline at one end; this may be a read error. The V and J genes are TRBV29-1 and TRBJ2-1, with D perhaps matching TRBD2 (5 bases). The CDR3 covers 14 residues. Per the germline V gene, CDR1 is SQVTM and CDR2 is ANQGSEA. CDR3 DNA: TGCAGCGTGGAAGACACTAGCTCCTACAATGAGCAGTTCTTC. Translation: CSVEDTSSYNEQFF.

The V and J genes are TRBV5-4 and TRBJ2-1; TRBD2 matches 9 bases. The V gene end was trimmed by 4 bases and the J gene end by 6 bases; junction bases not matched to a gene: 11. The CDR3 is 16 amino acids. Germline CDR1 reads SGHNT; CDR2 reads YYREEE (reference sequence). CDR3 sequence reads: CASSTPRAGGPNEQFF. The DNA for the CDR3 is TGTGCCAGCAGCACCCCCCGAGCGGGGGGCCCCAATGAGCAGTTCTTC. The whole variable domain, filled in from reference TRBV5-4 and TRBJ2-1, reads ETGVTQSPTHLIKTRGQQVTLRCSSQSGHNTVSWYQQALGQGPQFIFQYYREEENGRGNFPPRFSGLQFPNYSSELNVNALELDDSALYLCASSTPRAGGPNEQFFGPGTRLTVL.